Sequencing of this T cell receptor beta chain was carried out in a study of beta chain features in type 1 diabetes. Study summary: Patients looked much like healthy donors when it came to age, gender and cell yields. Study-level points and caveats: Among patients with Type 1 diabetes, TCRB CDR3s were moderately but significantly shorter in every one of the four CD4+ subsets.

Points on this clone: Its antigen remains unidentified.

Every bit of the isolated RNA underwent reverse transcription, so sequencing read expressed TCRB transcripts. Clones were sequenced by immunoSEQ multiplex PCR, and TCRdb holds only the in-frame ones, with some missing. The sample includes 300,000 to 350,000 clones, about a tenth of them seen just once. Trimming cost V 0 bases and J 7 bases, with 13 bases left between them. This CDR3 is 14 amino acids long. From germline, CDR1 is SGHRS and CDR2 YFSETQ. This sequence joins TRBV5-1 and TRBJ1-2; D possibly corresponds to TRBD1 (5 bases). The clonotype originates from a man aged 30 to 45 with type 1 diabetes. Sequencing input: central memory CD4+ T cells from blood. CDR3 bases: TGCGCCAGCAGCTTGGACGACAGCCTCCCTGGCTACACCTTC. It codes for CASSLDDSLPGYTF.